These 15 T cell receptor beta chains came from one sample sequenced in a study of CD8+ T cells in alopecia areata. RNA extraction and reverse transcription yielded cDNA as sequencing template. The table came from immunoSEQ multiplex PCR; TCRdb's copy has only in-frame clones and leaves some out. The repertoire has approximately 19,000 clones, none seen only once; the ten largest take about 32%. Pooled cutaneous lymph node cells were sorted using CD4, CD8alpha, NKG2D, NKG2ACE and other markers. The sequenced sample was CD8+ T cells sorted from a lymph node. The origin of the receptors is a C3H/HeJ mouse with alopecia areata. This strain's MHC haplotype is H2-k.

Note on this clone: The germline and genes are mouse ones. The read stops 4 residues short of the end of the CDR3; the missing end is completed from the germline J gene. This chain joins TRBV13-3 and TRBJ2-3; 8 bases match TRBD2. This CDR3 has 14 residues. Trimming at V came to 4 bases and at J to 0 bases, leaving 1 base not matched to a gene. The germline V gene has CDR1 NNHDY and CDR2 SYVADS. The CDR3 loop is CASSWTGSAETLYF. The CDR3 bases that were read are TGTGCCAGCAGTTGGACTGGGAGTGCAGAA.

On this clone itself: The DNA translation disagrees with the TCRdb protein at residue 11, so the protein in this description comes from the DNA. Germline and genes here are mouse. The CDR3 end falls 3 residues outside the read, so it is completed with the germline J gene. The J gene is TRBJ1-6, the V gene TRBV20; a possible D gene is TRBD1 (5 bases). TRBJ1-6 is an open reading frame, and its role is uncertain. Germline V gives CDR1 GFQATS, CDR2 STVNSAI. The V end lost 1 base, the J end lost 5 bases, and 9 bases lay between the germline ends. The CDR3 runs to 14 residues. CDR3 residues: CGARVREDNSPLYF. CDR3 DNA, as far as it was read: TGTGGTGCTAGGGTCAGGGAGGATAATTCGCCC.

This clone has just a few counts. Germline and genes here are mouse. The read is 4 residues too short to cover the CDR3 end, so that end is filled in from the germline J gene. This chain uses TRBV13-1 with TRBJ2-2; 8 positions match TRBD1. V dropped 6 bases and J dropped 0; count of bases not matched to a gene: 4. The germline gives CDR1 NSHNY, CDR2 SYGAGN. The CDR3 runs to 15 residues. The CDR3 protein is CASMTGDTNTGQLYF. Partial CDR3 DNA: TGTGCCAGCATGACAGGGGATACAAACACCGGG.

Worth noting for this clone: Gene names follow the mouse nomenclature. The read stops 4 residues short of the end of the CDR3; the missing end is completed from the germline J gene. The rearrangement joins TRBV16 to TRBJ2-7; no clear D. This CDR3 region has 12 residues. Looked up from germline, CDR1 is SGHSA and CDR2 is FRNQAP. CDR3 region: CASSLVQNEQYF. The sequenced part of the CDR3 DNA is TGTGCAAGCAGCTTAGTACAAAAT.

With regard to this clone: The listed genes are named as in mouse. The CDR3 goes on 4 residues after the read ends, and that part is filled in from the germline J gene. The rearrangement uses TRBV19 and TRBJ1-2; TRBD1 matches 10 bases. In germline, CDR1 is FNHDT, CDR2 SITEND (reference sequence). J lost 1 base, V lost 4 bases, and 4 bases had no gene match. This CDR3 spans 15 amino acids. The DNA read from the CDR3 is TGTGCCAGCAGTGCCCGGGACAGGGGAAACTCC. Protein product: CASSARDRGNS. The entire CDR3 sequence reads CASSARDRGNSDYTF.

This clone came up a few times. Mouse names are used for the genes. The missing CDR3 end, 4 residues past where the read stops, is filled in from the germline J gene. This rearrangement joins TRBV19 to TRBJ1-4; 8 bases map to TRBD1. The germline CDR1 and CDR2 sequences are FNHDT and SITEND (reference sequence). The CDR3 has 15 amino acids. V lost 3 bases and J lost 3; bases outside the gene matches: 4. Partial CDR3 DNA: TGTGCCAGCAGTACCGGGACAGGCCCCAACGAA. As protein: CASSTGTGPNE. The whole CDR3 reads CASSTGTGPNERLFF.

Concerning this clone itself: Gene and germline names: mouse. The read stops 4 residues short of the end of the CDR3; the missing end is completed from the germline J gene. J is TRBJ1-4 and V is TRBV19, with D possibly being TRBD1 (6 bases). Looked up from germline, CDR1 is FNHDT and CDR2 is SITEND (reference sequence). Trimming pared 0 bases from V and 3 bases from J, leaving 9 bases between. This CDR3 is built from 15 residues. Incomplete CDR3 DNA: TGTGCCAGCAGTATAGCTCAGGGGACCAACGAA. This sequence encodes CASSIAQGTNE. The CDR3 as a whole reads CASSIAQGTNERLFF.

This clone was detected many times. Gene names and germline match the mouse. Sequencing ends 4 residues short of the CDR3 end; the germline J gene provides the rest. V gene TRBV13-3 combines with J gene TRBJ1-1, with TRBD1 matching over 8 bases. CDR3 size: 14 residues. Germline V gives CDR1 NNHDY, CDR2 SYVADS. The CDR3 DNA, read in part, is TGTGCCAGCAGTGAGCCCGACAGGGGAGGA. Amino acid sequence: CASSEPDRGG. The full CDR3 protein is CASSEPDRGGEVFF.

This clone was counted at least ten times. The genes are named according to mouse. The CDR3 bases that were read are TGTGCCAGCAGTATAGGGGACAACAACGAA. It translates to CASSIGDNNE. The full-length CDR3 reads as CASSIGDNNERLFF. The gene calls are TRBV19 and TRBJ1-4, with a tentative D call TRBD1 (6 bases). The CDR3 extends 4 residues past the end of the read, so its final part is completed from the germline J gene. Germline V gene lookup returns CDR1 FNHDT and CDR2 SITEND (reference sequence). V lost 0 bases, J lost 4 bases, and 7 bases lay in between. The CDR3 is 14 amino acids.

With regard to this clone: Genes and germline are mouse. The read stops 4 residues short of the end of the CDR3; the missing end is completed from the germline J gene. The chain employs TRBV14 and TRBJ1-4, with TRBD1 matching 9 bases. The germline V gene has CDR1 SGHDT and CDR2 FRDEAV. The CDR3 has 14 amino acids. The part of the CDR3 DNA that was read is TGTGCCAGCAGTTTGGGGACAGGGCCCGAA. Protein product: CASSLGTGPE. The whole CDR3 protein is CASSLGTGPERLFF.

Ten or more counts support this clone. The listed genes are named as in mouse. The read comes to an end 4 residues before the CDR3 does, leaving the germline J gene to fill in the end. The V and J genes are TRBV13-3 and TRBJ1-4, with TRBD1 as a possible D gene (5 bases). Per germline, CDR1 NNHDY and CDR2 SYVADS. The CDR3 spans 12 residues. The sequenced part of the CDR3 DNA is TGTGCCAGCAGTTCAGGGCCCGAA. Translated, it gives CASSSGPE. The whole CDR3 region reads CASSSGPERLFF.

Of note for this clone: Gene names and germline match the mouse. The read terminates 4 residues ahead of where the CDR3 ends, so the germline J gene completes it. This chain joins TRBV19 and TRBJ2-2, with TRBD2 matching over 9 bases. CDR3 size: 15 residues. The germline CDR1 and CDR2 sequences are FNHDT and SITEND (reference sequence). The V and J ends lost 3 bases and 4 bases, in that order; junction bases with no gene match: 4. Partial CDR3 DNA: TGTGCCAGCAGTAGACAGGGACTGGGCACCGGG. Its translation: CASSRQGLGTG. The entire CDR3 protein reads CASSRQGLGTGQLYF.

Worth noting for this clone: The gene names here belong to mouse. The read halts 4 residues ahead of the CDR3 end, with the missing end drawn from the germline J gene. The chain uses TRBV19 and TRBJ2-4; D gene ambiguous. Germline CDR1 reads FNHDT; CDR2 reads SITEND (reference sequence). The CDR3 sequence is 13 residues long. Deletions cut 2 bases from V and 0 bases from J, with 4 bases between. The CDR3 bases that were read are TGTGCCAGCAGTATCAGAAGTCAAAAC. Encoded protein: CASSIRSQN. The whole CDR3 sequence reads CASSIRSQNTLYF.

To note about this clone: Gene labels here are mouse ones. With the read ending 4 residues before the CDR3 end, the germline J gene is used to fill in that end. The gene calls are TRBV31 and TRBJ2-3; 7 bases map to TRBD1. The germline gives CDR1 GKSSPN, CDR2 SITVG. This CDR3 region has 15 residues. The V segment lost 0 bases and the J segment 0 bases; nucleotides outside the gene matches: 3. CDR3 protein: CAWSLAQGSAETLYF. The sequenced part of the CDR3 DNA is TGTGCCTGGAGTCTCGCACAGGGGAGTGCAGAA. The whole variable domain, filled in from reference TRBV31 and TRBJ2-3, reads AQTIHQWPVAEIKAVGSPLSLGCTIKGKSSPNLYWYWQATGGTLQQLFYSITVGQVESVVQLNLSASRPKDDQFILSTEKLLLSHSGFYLCAWSLAQGSAETLYFGSGTRLTVL.

This clone was seen a handful of times. Genes and germline are mouse. The observed sequence ends 4 residues before the CDR3 terminus, with the missing tail filled in from the germline J gene. The genes are TRBV13-1 and TRBJ2-2; TRBD1 matches at 8 bases. J was trimmed by 5 bases and V by 2 bases; bases with no gene match: 2. The CDR3 runs 14 residues. Germline-derived CDR1 and CDR2 are NSHNY and SYGAGN. The CDR3 is CASSERQGTGQLYF. Partial CDR3 DNA: TGTGCCAGCAGTGAAAGACAGGGGACCGGG.